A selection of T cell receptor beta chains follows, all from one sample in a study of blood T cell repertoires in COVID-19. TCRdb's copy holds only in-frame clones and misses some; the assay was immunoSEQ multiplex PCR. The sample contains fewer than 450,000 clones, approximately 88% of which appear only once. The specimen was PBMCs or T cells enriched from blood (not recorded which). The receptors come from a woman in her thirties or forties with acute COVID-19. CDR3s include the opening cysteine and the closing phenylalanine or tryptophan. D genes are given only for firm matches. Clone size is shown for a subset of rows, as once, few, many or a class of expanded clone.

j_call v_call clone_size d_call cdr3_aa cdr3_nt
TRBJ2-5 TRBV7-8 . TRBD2 CASSTRLAGGRETQYF TGTGCCAGCAGCACCCGACTAGCGGGGGGAAGAGAGACCCAGTACTTC
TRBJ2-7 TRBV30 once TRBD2 CAWSQGGGALEQYF TGTGCCTGGAGTCAGGGCGGGGGGGCCCTCGAGCAGTACTTC
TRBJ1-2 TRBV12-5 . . CASGSTFDRMGIGGYTF TGTGCTAGTGGTTCCACCTTCGACAGGATGGGTATCGGTGGCTACACCTTC
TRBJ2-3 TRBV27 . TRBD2 CASSPRGGATDTQYF TGTGCCAGCAGCCCCCGGGGGGGGGCGACGGATACGCAGTATTTT
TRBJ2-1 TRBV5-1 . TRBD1 CASGLTGGDNEQFF TGCGCCAGCGGGCTGACAGGGGGGGACAATGAGCAGTTCTTC
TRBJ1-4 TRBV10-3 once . CAISESTPSEHNEKLFF TGTGCCATCAGTGAGTCGACTCCGTCAGAGCATAATGAAAAACTGTTTTTT
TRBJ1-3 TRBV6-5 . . CASRPTRDSGNTIYF TGTGCCAGCAGACCGACGCGGGACTCTGGAAACACCATATATTTT
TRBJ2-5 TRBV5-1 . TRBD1 CASGQTGSQETQYF TGCGCCAGCGGGCAGACAGGGTCGCAAGAGACCCAGTACTTC
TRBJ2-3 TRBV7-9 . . CASSPPWRTDTQYF TGTGCCAGCAGCCCCCCCTGGCGCACAGATACGCAGTATTTT
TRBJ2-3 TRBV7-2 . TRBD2 CASSLARGAADTQYF TGTGCCAGCAGCTTAGCGCGGGGGGCAGCAGATACGCAGTATTTT
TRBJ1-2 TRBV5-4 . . CASSLGSSSNYGYTF TGTGCCAGCAGCTTGGGCAGTAGCTCAAACTATGGCTACACCTTC
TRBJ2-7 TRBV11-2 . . CASSPPGRYEQYF TGTGCCAGCAGCCCCCCTGGCAGGTACGAGCAGTACTTC
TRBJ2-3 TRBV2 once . CASNRAGTNTDTQYF TGTGCCAGCAACCGAGCGGGGACAAACACAGATACGCAGTATTTT
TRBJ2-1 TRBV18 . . CASSPPSRGLDEQFF TGTGCCAGCTCACCACCGTCAAGGGGTTTGGATGAGCAGTTCTTC
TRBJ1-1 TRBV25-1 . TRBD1 CASSEFFLRGARNTEAFF TGTGCCAGCAGTGAATTCTTCCTCAGGGGGGCCAGGAACACTGAAGCTTTCTTT
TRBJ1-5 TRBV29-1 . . CSVEQPPGRDNQPQHF TGCAGCGTTGAACAACCCCCCGGCAGGGATAATCAGCCCCAGCATTTT
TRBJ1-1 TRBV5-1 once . CASSLTGLMNTEAFF TGCGCCAGCAGCTTGACAGGGCTCATGAACACTGAAGCTTTCTTT
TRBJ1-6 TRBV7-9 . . CASWRSGSNSPLHF TGTGCCAGCTGGCGGTCAGGGTCAAATTCACCCCTCCACTTT
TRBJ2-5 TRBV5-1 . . CASSLGQSQETQYF TGCGCCAGCAGCTTGGGTCAGTCCCAAGAGACCCAGTACTTC
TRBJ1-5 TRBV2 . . CASRRQDNQPQHF TGTGCCAGCAGGCGACAGGACAATCAGCCCCAGCATTTT
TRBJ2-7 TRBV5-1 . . CASSSHVVGYYEQYF TGCGCCAGCAGCTCTCACGTGGTCGGTTACTACGAGCAGTACTTC
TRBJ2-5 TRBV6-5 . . CASTGYGGRGETQYF TGTGCCAGCACGGGATACGGGGGCAGGGGGGAGACCCAGTACTTC
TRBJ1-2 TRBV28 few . CAASPGHRSPNYGYTF TGTGCCGCTTCTCCGGGACACCGTTCCCCTAACTATGGCTACACCTTC
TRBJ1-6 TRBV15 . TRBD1 CATSREQGGSPLHF TGTGCCACCAGCAGAGAACAGGGGGGTTCACCCCTCCACTTT
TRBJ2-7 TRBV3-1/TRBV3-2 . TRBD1 CASSQSRGQLFSSYEQYF TGTGCCAGCAGCCAATCAAGGGGGCAACTGTTCAGCTCCTACGAGCAGTACTTC
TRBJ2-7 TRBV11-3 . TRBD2 CASSLTGGPNNYEQYF TGTGCCAGCAGCTTAACGGGAGGACCGAATAATTACGAGCAGTACTTC